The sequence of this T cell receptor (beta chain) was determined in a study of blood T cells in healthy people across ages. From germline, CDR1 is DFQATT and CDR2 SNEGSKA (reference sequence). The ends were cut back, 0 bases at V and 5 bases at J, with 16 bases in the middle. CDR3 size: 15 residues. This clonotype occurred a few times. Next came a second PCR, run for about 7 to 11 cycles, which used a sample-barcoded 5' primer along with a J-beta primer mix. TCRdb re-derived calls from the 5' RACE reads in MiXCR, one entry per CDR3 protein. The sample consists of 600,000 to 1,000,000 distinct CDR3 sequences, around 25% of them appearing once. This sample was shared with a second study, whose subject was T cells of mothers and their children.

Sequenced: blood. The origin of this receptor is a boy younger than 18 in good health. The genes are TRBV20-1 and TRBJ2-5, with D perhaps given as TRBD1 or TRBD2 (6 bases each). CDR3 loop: CSARDLVRGGETQYF. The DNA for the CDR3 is TGCAGTGCTAGAGATCTTGTCAGGGGAGGCGAGACCCAGTACTTC.